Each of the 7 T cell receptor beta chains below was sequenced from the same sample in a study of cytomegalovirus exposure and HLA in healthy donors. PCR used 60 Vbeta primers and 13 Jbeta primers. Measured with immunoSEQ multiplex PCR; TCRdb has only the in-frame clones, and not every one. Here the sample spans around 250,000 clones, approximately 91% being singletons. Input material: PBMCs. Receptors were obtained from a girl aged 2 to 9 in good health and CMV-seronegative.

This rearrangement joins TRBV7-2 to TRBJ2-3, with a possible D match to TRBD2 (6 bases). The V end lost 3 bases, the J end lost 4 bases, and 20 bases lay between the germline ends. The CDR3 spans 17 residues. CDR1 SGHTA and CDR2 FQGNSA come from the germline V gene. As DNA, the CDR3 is TGTGCCAGCAGCTTCCTGGCGGGGCGGGTCTTCCCAGATACGCAGTATTTT. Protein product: CASSFLAGRVFPDTQYF.

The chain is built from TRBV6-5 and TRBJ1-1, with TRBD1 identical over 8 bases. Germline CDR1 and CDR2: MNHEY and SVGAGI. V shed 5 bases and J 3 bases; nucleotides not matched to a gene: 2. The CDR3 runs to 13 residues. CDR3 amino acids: CASSQGAYTEAFF. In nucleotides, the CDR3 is TGTGCCAGCAGTCAGGGGGCCTACACTGAAGCTTTCTTT.

The CDR3 reads CASRPSGGNTGELFF. In DNA, the CDR3 is TGTGCCAGCAGACCCAGCGGGGGAAACACCGGGGAGCTGTTTTTT. The chain recombines TRBV27 with TRBJ2-2, with 8 bases identical to TRBD2. Looked up from germline, CDR1 is MNHEY and CDR2 is SMNVEV (reference sequence). The CDR3 runs 15 residues. V was pared by 6 bases and J by 2 bases, with 5 bases of the junction left unmatched.

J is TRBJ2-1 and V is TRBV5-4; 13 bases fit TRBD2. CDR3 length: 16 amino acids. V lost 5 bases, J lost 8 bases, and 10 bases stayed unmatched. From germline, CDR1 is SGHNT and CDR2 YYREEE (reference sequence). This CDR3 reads CASRGTSGTPIDEQFF. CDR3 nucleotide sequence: TGTGCCAGCAGAGGGACTAGCGGGACCCCCATCGATGAGCAGTTCTTC.

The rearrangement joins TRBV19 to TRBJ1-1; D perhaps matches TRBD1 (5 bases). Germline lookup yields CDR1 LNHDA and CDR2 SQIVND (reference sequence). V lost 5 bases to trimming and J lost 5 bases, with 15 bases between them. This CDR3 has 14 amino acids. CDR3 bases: TGTGCCAGTAGTGCAGGGAAGGCGCGGACTGAAGCTTTCTTT. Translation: CASSAGKARTEAFF.

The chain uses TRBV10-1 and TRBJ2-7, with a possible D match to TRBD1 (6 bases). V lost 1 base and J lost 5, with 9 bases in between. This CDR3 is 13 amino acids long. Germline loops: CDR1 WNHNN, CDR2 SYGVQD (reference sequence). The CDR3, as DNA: TGCGCCAGCAGTGAGTTTAGGGGGAACGAGCAGTACTTC. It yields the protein CASSEFRGNEQYF.

The CDR3 nucleotides read TGCGCCAGCAGTGAAAGGACTAGCGGGTCCAAAAACATTCAGTACTTC. Its translation: CASSERTSGSKNIQYF. V gene TRBV10-1 combines with J gene TRBJ2-4; TRBD2 matches at 11 bases. Germline trimming cut 3 bases from V and 2 bases from J; bases unmatched to any gene: 3. The CDR3 is 16 residues long. Germline V gene sequence: CDR1 WNHNN, CDR2 SYGVQD (reference sequence).